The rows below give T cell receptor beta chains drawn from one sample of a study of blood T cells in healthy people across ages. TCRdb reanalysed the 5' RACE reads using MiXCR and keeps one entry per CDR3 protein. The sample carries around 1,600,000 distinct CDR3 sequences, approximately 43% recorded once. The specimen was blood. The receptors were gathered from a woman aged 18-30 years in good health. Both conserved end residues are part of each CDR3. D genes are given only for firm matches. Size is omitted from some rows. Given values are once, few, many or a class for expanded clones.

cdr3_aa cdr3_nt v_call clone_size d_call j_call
CSARRSRSYNERFF TGCAGTGCCCGTCGGAGCAGGTCCTACAATGAGCGGTTCTTC TRBV20-1 . . TRBJ2-1
CASGTDYSNQPQHF TGTGCCAGCGGTACGGATTATAGCAATCAGCCCCAGCATTTT TRBV7-8 few . TRBJ1-5
CASSLGPGGLSYGYTF TGTGCCAGCAGCTTAGGGCCAGGGGGCCTTAGCTATGGCTACACCTTC TRBV7-2 few TRBD1 TRBJ1-2
CASSGIRIEEGQPQHF TGTGCCAGCAGTGGGATCCGGATTGAAGAGGGGCAGCCCCAGCATTTT TRBV28 . . TRBJ1-5
CSVELPTLEAFF TGCAGCGTTGAACTGCCTACCCTTGAAGCTTTCTTT TRBV29-1 few . TRBJ1-1
CASSLNGGGNQPQHF TGCGCCAGCAGCCTAAACGGGGGTGGAAATCAGCCCCAGCATTTT TRBV4-3 . . TRBJ1-5
CASSLDWRASEQYF TGTGCCAGCAGCTTAGATTGGCGGGCGAGCGAGCAGTACTTC TRBV11-3 . . TRBJ2-7
CASSLPGDLGNTIYF TGTGCCAGCAGTTTACCAGGGGATCTCGGAAACACCATATATTTT TRBV28 . . TRBJ1-3
CAIGDRVVQPQHF TGTGCCATCGGGGACAGGGTGGTCCAGCCCCAGCATTTT TRBV10-3 few TRBD1 TRBJ1-5
CASSLVSTGLAYEQYF TGTGCCAGCAGCTTAGTTTCTACAGGGTTAGCCTACGAGCAGTACTTC TRBV7-2 few . TRBJ2-7
CASSLSGPLGSVQYF TGTGCCAGCAGTTTATCGGGACCCTTGGGTTCAGTCCAGTACTTC TRBV28 many . TRBJ2-7
CASSYESSGRVTNTGELFF TGTGCCAGCAGCTATGAGTCCAGCGGGAGGGTAACGAACACCGGGGAGCTGTTTTTT TRBV7-2 . TRBD2 TRBJ2-2